Frequency places the clone carrying this T cell receptor (beta chain) as medium-sized (0.01 to 0.1%). The data originate from a study of diagnostic markers for celiac disease. TCRdb reprocessed the reads and keeps a single row for each CDR3 protein, giving no DNA. Recorded here are 1,500 to 2,500 distinct CDR3 sequences; the top ten clones represent over 15%. CDR1 LGHNA and CDR2 YSLEER come from the germline V gene. The CDR3 is 15 residues long. This sequence originates from a human donor. This table probably holds off-target reads from a library built for another chain. The sample consisted of either unsorted cells or a sorted T cell fraction (not recorded which). The gene calls are TRBV4-3 and TRBJ1-1. The CDR3 sequence is CASSPKHGQTTEAFF.